This passage covers 27 T cell receptor beta chains from one sample sequenced in a study of CXCR3-negative and CXCR3-positive naive CD8 T cells. UMI labels and 5' RACE were used to prepare the TRB cDNA libraries. Using the 5' RACE reads, TCRdb records one entry per CDR3 protein without DNA. The sample table sets out roughly 48,000 distinct CDR3 sequences. Sequencing was done on a sample of memory CD8+ T cells from blood. These receptors all stem from a human donor in good health. Some clones in this sample may be carry-over from other donors' samples.

The V gene is TRBV29-1, the J gene TRBJ2-7; TCRdb's D call of TRBD1 is untestable without DNA. This CDR3 is 13 amino acids long. CDR1 is SQVTM, CDR2 ANQGSEA, per germline. The CDR3 here is CSVPGQGYYEQYF.

J is TRBJ2-2 and V is TRBV12-3 or TRBV12-4; TCRdb's D call, TRBD2, is unchecked because there is no DNA. There are 16 residues in the CDR3. The CDR3 spells CASNPPSGGNTGELFF.

The chain uses TRBV20-1 and TRBJ1-2. This CDR3 is 16 amino acids long. The germline V gene encodes CDR1 DFQATT and CDR2 SNEGSKA (reference sequence). CDR3 loop: CSAPLVTGDLGYGYTF.

The J gene is TRBJ2-1, the V gene TRBV29-1; there is no DNA to check the TCRdb D call of TRBD2. From germline, CDR1 is SQVTM and CDR2 ANQGSEA. The CDR3 is 12 residues long. CDR3: CSVGGLSNEQFF.

The CDR3 loop reads CASSSSNEQFF. The gene calls are TRBV7-2 and TRBJ2-1. Germline lookup yields CDR1 SGHTA and CDR2 FQGNSA. The CDR3 is made up of 11 amino acids. The full variable domain, in which reference TRBV7-2 and TRBJ2-1 provide the parts outside the CDR3, is GAGVSQSPSNKVTEKGKDVELRCDPISGHTALYWYRQSLGQGLEFLIYFQGNSAPDKSGLPSDRFSAERTGGSVSTLTIQRTQQEDSAVYLCASSSSNEQFFGPGTRLTVL.

The V call is TRBV12-3 or TRBV12-4, the J call TRBJ1-2. The CDR3 runs to 11 residues. CDR3 loop: CASRTNYGYTF.

This chain joins TRBV28 and TRBJ1-6. Germline loops: CDR1 MDHEN, CDR2 SYDVKM. The CDR3 runs 15 residues. The CDR3 protein is CASSLSGSFNSPLHF. Full variable domain (missing parts from reference TRBV28 and TRBJ1-6): DVKVTQSSRYLVKRTGEKVFLECVQDMDHENMFWYRQDPGLGLRLIYFSYDVKMKEKGDIPEGYSVSREKKERFSLILESASTNQTSMYLCASSLSGSFNSPLHFGNGTRLTVT.

The rearrangement joins TRBV28 to TRBJ2-7; checking the TCRdb D call of TRBD2 is not possible without DNA. The CDR3 extends over 18 amino acids. Germline CDR1 is MDHEN and CDR2 is SYDVKM. The CDR3 protein is CASSSPNILAGHFYEQYF.

The V and J genes are TRBV20-1 and TRBJ2-3; TCRdb lists TRBD2, though no DNA is available to test this call. The CDR3 totals 15 residues. Germline assignment: CDR1 DFQATT and CDR2 SNEGSKA (reference sequence). The CDR3 sequence: CSARPSQVDTDTQYF.

This rearrangement joins TRBV7-9 to TRBJ1-4; TCRdb picks TRBD1, but there is no DNA to check that call. The CDR3 totals 16 residues. Looked up from germline, CDR1 is SEHNR and CDR2 is FQNEAQ (reference sequence). The CDR3 sequence is CASSTPGGDPNEKLFF.

The genes are TRBV5-1 and TRBJ2-6. Germline V gene lookup returns CDR1 SGHRS and CDR2 YFSETQ. The CDR3 is 14 amino acids. This CDR3 is CASSLLTGANVLTF.

V gene TRBV6-2 or TRBV6-3 combines with J gene TRBJ2-4; TCRdb returns TRBD2, unconfirmable since there is no DNA. Germline CDR1 MNHEY, CDR2 SVGEGT. The length of the CDR3 is 14 residues. The CDR3 loop reads CASSPAGRKNIQYF.

J is TRBJ2-7 and V is TRBV4-2. The CDR3 extends over 14 amino acids. Germline V gives CDR1 LGHNA, CDR2 YNFKEQ. The CDR3 sequence: CASSQASGSYEQYF.

The chain has TRBV2 and TRBJ2-3; the D call of TRBD1 rests on TCRdb alone, since no DNA is present to check it. Looked up from germline, CDR1 is SNHLY and CDR2 is FYNNEI. The CDR3 totals 16 residues. CDR3: CASSERCGGLRDTQYF.

The chain uses TRBV29-1 and TRBJ1-1. Germline CDR1 is SQVTM and CDR2 is ANQGSEA. CDR3 length: 12 amino acids. CDR3 sequence reads: CSVLILNLGTFF.

In terms of frequency, this clonotype is medium-sized. The chain is built from TRBV5-6 and TRBJ2-1. From germline, CDR1 is SGHDT and CDR2 YYEEEE. The CDR3 covers 12 residues. This CDR3 reads CASSPRTDEQFF.

The chain recombines TRBV4-3 with TRBJ2-2. The CDR3 is 12 amino acids. Looked up from germline, CDR1 is LGHNA and CDR2 is YSLEER. Here the CDR3 reads CASSQNTGELFF.

V usage is TRBV13 and J usage is TRBJ2-1; the TCRdb call, TRBD2, lacks DNA for checking. The CDR3 totals 18 residues. CDR1 is PRHDT and CDR2 is FYEKMQ in the germline V gene (reference sequence). The CDR3 region is CASSSGLADPHVRNEQFF.

V gene TRBV20-1 combines with J gene TRBJ1-1; TCRdb lists TRBD1, though no DNA is available to test this call. The CDR3 totals 14 residues. Germline assignment: CDR1 DFQATT and CDR2 SNEGSKA (reference sequence). The CDR3 loop reads CSASQGALNTEAFF.

This rearrangement joins TRBV14 to TRBJ2-7; TCRdb selects TRBD1, and the lack of DNA leaves this call unchecked. Germline V gene data show CDR1 as SGHDN and CDR2 as FVKESK. This CDR3 contains 15 residues. CDR3 protein: CASSRWERPSYEQYF.

The chain joins TRBV29-1 to TRBJ1-1. CDR1 is SQVTM and CDR2 is ANQGSEA in the germline V gene. The CDR3 has 14 residues. CDR3 residues: CSVAVGSMNTEAFF.

This chain connects TRBV20-1 to TRBJ1-1; TCRdb's D call, TRBD1, is unchecked because there is no DNA. Germline CDR1 and CDR2: DFQATT and SNEGSKA (reference sequence). The length of the CDR3 is 16 residues. CDR3 region: CSARDRTTDPRLEAFF.

The V gene is TRBV14, the J gene TRBJ2-1. Germline CDR1 is SGHDN and CDR2 is FVKESK. CDR3 length: 16 residues. CDR3 amino acids: CASSQDPLTSLNEQFF.

This sequence joins TRBV20-1 and TRBJ2-1; TCRdb gives TRBD2 as the D gene, but with no DNA this cannot be confirmed. Germline loops: CDR1 DFQATT, CDR2 SNEGSKA (reference sequence). This CDR3 has 14 residues. The CDR3 is CSANLAGRNNEQFF.

The J gene is TRBJ2-3, the V gene TRBV6-2 or TRBV6-3; TCRdb lists TRBD1, though no DNA is available to test this call. Per germline, CDR1 MNHEY and CDR2 SVGEGT. CDR3 length: 16 amino acids. The CDR3 is CASSYDEGRGADTQYF.

The V gene is TRBV28, the J gene TRBJ1-2. The CDR3 covers 17 residues. Germline V CDR1 and CDR2: MDHEN, SYDVKM. CDR3 amino acids: CASSFRRVTIANYGYTF.

V and J are TRBV29-1 and TRBJ1-5; TCRdb picks TRBD1, but there is no DNA to check that call. Per germline, CDR1 SQVTM and CDR2 ANQGSEA. The CDR3 runs 13 residues. CDR3: CSVQDSESQPQHF.